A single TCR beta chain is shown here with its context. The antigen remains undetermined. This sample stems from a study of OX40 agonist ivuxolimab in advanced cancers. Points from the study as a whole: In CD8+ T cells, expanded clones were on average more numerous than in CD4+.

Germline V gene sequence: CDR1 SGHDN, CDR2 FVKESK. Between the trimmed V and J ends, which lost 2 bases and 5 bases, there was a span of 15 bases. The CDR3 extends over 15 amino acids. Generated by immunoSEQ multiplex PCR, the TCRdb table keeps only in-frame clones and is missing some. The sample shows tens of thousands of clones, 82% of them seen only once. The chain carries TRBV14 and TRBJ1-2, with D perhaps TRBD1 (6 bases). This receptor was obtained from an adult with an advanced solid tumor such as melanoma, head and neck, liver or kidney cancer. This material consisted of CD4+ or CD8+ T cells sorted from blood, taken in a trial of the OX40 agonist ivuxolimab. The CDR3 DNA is TGTGCCAGCAGCCAATATCGGACAGACCCTTATGGCTACACCTTC. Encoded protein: CASSQYRTDPYGYTF.